The 15 T cell receptor beta chains listed next were all sequenced from one sample in a study of T cell clones after liver transplantation. Here immunoSEQ multiplex PCR was the method, and the copy in TCRdb shows in-frame clones only, minus some. The sample lists 8,000 to 10,000 clones; over 60% were seen once. Sequencing was performed on CD8+ T cells from blood, taken at the roughly 15-month timepoint. Every receptor here comes from a human patient who received a liver transplant. Some T cells may trace back to the graft donor.

The chain couples TRBV7-2 to TRBJ2-1; D is possibly TRBD1 (5 bases). Per the germline V gene, CDR1 is SGHTA and CDR2 is FQGNSA. This CDR3 comprises 13 residues. Trimming left V 5 bases short and J 6 bases short, with 11 bases between. In DNA, the CDR3 is TGTGCCAGCAGCCCTGACAGTCGCAATGAGCAGTTCTTC. Translating gives CASSPDSRNEQFF. Based on the CDR3 plus reference TRBV7-2 and TRBJ2-1, the full variable domain is GAGVSQSPSNKVTEKGKDVELRCDPISGHTALYWYRQSLGQGLEFLIYFQGNSAPDKSGLPSDRFSAERTGGSVSTLTIQRTQQEDSAVYLCASSPDSRNEQFFGPGTRLTVL.

In the case of this clone: Distinct nucleotide sequences in the sample also encode this CDR3. The chain uses TRBV19 and TRBJ1-1; 8 bases are a match to TRBD1. Germline CDR1 and CDR2: LNHDA and SQIVND (reference sequence). CDR3 length: 13 amino acids. V lost 8 bases and J lost 6; bases outside the gene matches: 8. Here the CDR3 DNA reads TGTGCCAGTGTAGAGACAGGGGCAGCTGAAGCTTTCTTT. Its translation: CASVETGAAEAFF.

The rearrangement joins TRBV7-9 to TRBJ2-1; D may be TRBD2 (5 bases). Trimming stripped 5 bases from V and 7 bases from J, with 21 bases between. Germline-derived CDR1 and CDR2 are SEHNR and FQNEAQ (reference sequence). The CDR3 is 16 amino acids. The CDR3 nucleotides read TGTGCCAGCAGCCCGATGGCCCGGGAATCAAAGAATGAGCAGTTCTTC. Translated, it gives CASSPMARESKNEQFF.

The V call is TRBV7-9, the J call TRBJ1-2; D might be TRBD1 (5 bases). CDR1 and CDR2 (germline): SEHNR, FQNEAQ (reference sequence). Deletions cut 5 bases from V and 5 bases from J, with 18 bases between. The CDR3 runs 15 residues. The CDR3 DNA reads as TGTGCCAGCAGCAGTCAGGGCGAGCACCTATATGGCTACACCTTC. Protein sequence: CASSSQGEHLYGYTF.

The rearrangement joins TRBV7-7 to TRBJ1-5, with D perhaps matching TRBD1 (5 bases). Trimming stripped 5 bases from V and 0 bases from J, with 17 bases between. This CDR3 has 17 residues. Germline V lookup: CDR1 SSHAT, CDR2 FNYEAQ (reference sequence). The CDR3 spells CASSALAGRNSNQPQHF. The CDR3 region has the DNA TGTGCCAGCAGCGCCTTGGCGGGGCGGAATAGCAATCAGCCCCAGCATTTT.

This chain uses TRBV29-1 with TRBJ2-1, with D perhaps assigned TRBD1 or TRBD2 (6 bases each). With 3 bases removed from V and 0 bases from J, the gap between germline ends came to 12 bases. CDR1 SQVTM and CDR2 ANQGSEA come from the germline V gene. This CDR3 is built from 15 residues. CDR3 in DNA: TGCAGCGTTGACGGGGGCGGAAGCTCCTACAATGAGCAGTTCTTC. Translated, it gives CSVDGGGSSYNEQFF.

The rearrangement joins TRBV19 to TRBJ1-1, with D unclear. Germline CDR1 and CDR2: LNHDA and SQIVND (reference sequence). V lost 7 bases to trimming and J lost 7 bases, with 16 bases between them. The CDR3 has 13 amino acids. This CDR3 is CASNDGLPSEAFF. For the CDR3, the DNA is TGTGCCAGTAACGACGGCTTGCCCAGTGAAGCTTTCTTT.

J is TRBJ2-7 and V is TRBV7-8; 9 bases are shared with TRBD1. With V trimmed by 5 bases and J by 5 bases, 7 bases remained unmatched. The CDR3 is 14 residues long. The germline CDR1 and CDR2 sequences are SGHVS and FQNEAQ. CDR3 sequence reads: CASSPTQGADEQYV. For the CDR3, the DNA is TGTGCCAGCAGCCCTACACAGGGGGCCGACGAGCAGTACGTC.

This clone was recorded only once. This chain links TRBV27 with TRBJ2-3, with D perhaps being TRBD1 or TRBD2 (5 bases each). Trimming pared 1 base from V and 6 bases from J, leaving 5 bases between. CDR3 length: 12 residues. The germline V gene encodes CDR1 MNHEY and CDR2 SMNVEV (reference sequence). The CDR3 loop is CASSLWGDTQYF. The CDR3 DNA reads TGTGCCAGCAGTTTATGGGGGGATACGCAGTATTTT.

The rearrangement links TRBV5-1 to TRBJ2-5; D not certain. Germline-derived CDR1 and CDR2 are SGHRS and YFSETQ. This CDR3 spans 13 amino acids. The V and J ends lost 5 bases and 4 bases respectively, with 12 bases between them. The CDR3 is CASRGPQRETQYF. CDR3 coding DNA: TGCGCCAGCAGGGGCCCCCAGCGAGAGACCCAGTACTTC.

The V and J genes are TRBV28 and TRBJ2-5; no definite D call. This CDR3 has 14 residues. Looked up from germline, CDR1 is MDHEN and CDR2 is SYDVKM. Deletions cut 1 base from V and 0 bases from J, with 6 bases between. The CDR3 is CASSLSDYQETQYF. The CDR3 DNA follows: TGTGCCAGCAGTTTATCCGACTACCAAGAGACCCAGTACTTC.

The chain employs TRBV11-2 and TRBJ2-2; possible D gene TRBD1, 6 bases. V gave up 8 bases and J gave up 6 bases, with 19 bases separating them. Germline V lookup: CDR1 SGHAT, CDR2 FQNNGV. This CDR3 spans 15 amino acids. The CDR3 DNA follows: TGTGCCAGCGTCCTGCGAACAGGGATTTCCGGGGAGCTGTTTTTT. It specifies CASVLRTGISGELFF.

J is TRBJ1-1 and V is TRBV7-9; D uncertain. The CDR3 has 15 residues. Germline lookup yields CDR1 SEHNR and CDR2 FQNEAQ (reference sequence). With 3 bases removed from V and 0 bases from J, the gap between germline ends came to 11 bases. The CDR3 spells CASSLAGFLNTEAFF. The DNA for the CDR3 is TGTGCCAGCAGCTTGGCAGGTTTTTTGAACACTGAAGCTTTCTTT.

The J gene is TRBJ2-1, the V gene TRBV14; D is uncertain. The germline CDR1 and CDR2 sequences are SGHDN and FVKESK. V lost 0 bases to trimming and J lost 8 bases, with 14 bases between them. This CDR3 comprises 15 residues. The CDR3 DNA reads TGTGCCAGCAGCCAAGAAGACCCGCGAAGCGATGAGCAGTTCTTC. Protein product: CASSQEDPRSDEQFF.

The rearrangement uses TRBV5-4 and TRBJ2-3, with 7 bases identical to TRBD1. CDR1 is SGHNT, CDR2 YYREEE, per germline (reference sequence). This CDR3 spans 16 amino acids. With V trimmed by 7 bases and J by 3 bases, 14 bases remained unmatched. The CDR3 is CASSTLRQGVTDTQYF. The CDR3 DNA reads TGTGCCAGCTCGACCCTCAGACAGGGTGTAACAGATACGCAGTATTTT.